This T cell receptor (beta chain) was recovered during a study of Graves' ophthalmopathy and Graves' hyperthyroidism (dated by TCRdb to 2016 to 2019). About the study as a whole: Peripheral blood samples were taken at the time of initial diagnosis, before any treatment was given. The study used signatures of the TCR beta repertoire to tell Graves' ophthalmopathy apart from Graves' hyperthyroidism and to predict which patients would progress to ophthalmopathy. In total, 135 blood samples were TCR-sequenced: 40 to 45 ophthalmopathy, some 75 hyperthyroidism and some 17 hyperthyroidism-to-ophthalmopathy patients. In about 6 hyperthyroidism patients, the T-cell repertoire of thyroid tissue was compared with the T-cell repertoire of blood. After sampling, hyperthyroidism patients received methimazole starting at 30 mg daily, and ophthalmopathy patients received high-dose intravenous methylprednisolone. An independent validation cohort comprised roughly 20 hyperthyroidism patients and around 16 patients who later progressed from hyperthyroidism to ophthalmopathy. To explore V-J signatures distinguishing ophthalmopathy from hyperthyroidism, a discovery set of more than 95 patients (more than 40 ophthalmopathy, some 57 stable hyperthyroidism) was enrolled.

The sample holds many counts of this clonotype. What antigen it recognizes has not been identified. No base quality information exists; no much larger clone differs at one position. For repertoire sequencing, TCR beta CDR3 regions were amplified from RNA transcripts. HTBI primers and the Qiagen OneStep RT-PCR kit were used in a first-round RT-PCR, which was followed by a second-round multiplex PCR, size selection and purification. The libraries underwent paired-end sequencing with 100 bp reads on an Illumina HiSeq2000. The published analysis was carried out like this. SOAPnuke was used for read processing, and reads with adapters, uncalled bases, a mean Phred below 15, or no exact constant-primer or identifier match were discarded. COPE v1.2.5 was used to merge the high-quality paired reads. Each unique nucleotide sequence was treated as a clonotype, and MiTCR v1.1 was used to align the clonotypes to the IMGT TRB V, D and J references. The analysis was limited to V-J combinations with a frequency above 0.0001, which together covered approximately 99% of repertoires. A TCR clonal expansion and chaos score per V-J combination was defined as the ratio of F50 clonal expansion to chaos observed in the TCRdist matrix. Features were reduced by Welch's t-statistics and random forest to over ten V-J combinations, which fed a naive Bayes classifier. Thyroid-blood repertoire similarity was quantified with the Morisita-Horn index. Using fastp at Q25 and MiXCR, TCRdb reprocessed the public reads and kept productive beta chains. Entries are consolidated by CDR3 protein sequence, retaining the most common genes and DNA. The V and J calls were not made by the authors but by TCRdb's processing. The sample table shows 300,000 to 400,000 distinct CDR3 sequences, and 15% to 20% are seen once. The ten largest make up 9% to 15% of the sample.

The ophthalmopathy patients had moderately to severely active disease, with a Clinical Activity Score of 3 or higher, a NOSPECS grade of 4 or higher, and a disease duration of less than 3 months. Anyone with other autoimmune diseases, uncontrolled infections, pregnancy or lactation was excluded from the study. Diagnosis was based on clinical symptoms, serum thyroxine, TRAb, thyroid ultrasound and orbital computed tomography. Ficoll-Paque density gradient centrifugation was used to isolate PBMCs from 9.5 to 10 ml of fresh peripheral blood. Trizol reagent was used to extract the total RNA, and its quality was then checked on an Agilent 2100 Bioanalyzer. Results the study describes overall, beyond this receptor: Sample size was not predetermined statistically, and investigators were not blinded to group allocation. In validation, the model predicted ophthalmopathy progression with less than 71% sensitivity and about 73% specificity; eleven to twelve predicted patients were CT-confirmed with GO in a median of approximately six months. Ophthalmopathy was separated from stable hyperthyroidism by the 13-signature model with about 85% sensitivity and around 81% specificity in cross-validation and with 80%/75% in the test set. Most expanded thyroid clonotypes with a frequency above 0.001 also appeared in blood, which suggests that blood repertoires may reflect the immune response in the thyroid.

From its cysteine to its phenylalanine, the CDR3 spans 15 amino acids. The retained sequence is limited to the CDR3, 45 bases, with the frame set at the first base. Trimming removed 9 bases from V and 4 bases from J; the gene matches leave 9 bases unexplained. In the germline V gene, CDR1 corresponds to ENHRY and CDR2 to SYGVKD. The sequenced material came from peripheral blood. The receptor was derived from an adult man with Graves' ophthalmopathy. Here the chain combines TRBV10-3 and TRBJ2-2; 9 middle bases align to TRBD2. The bases are TGTGCCATTTCAAGCGGGGGGTATGGCACCGGGGAGCTGTTTTTT. It translates as CAISSGGYGTGELFF.